The 26 T cell receptor beta chains below all came from one sample that was sequenced in a study of T cells in Graves' hyperthyroidism and ophthalmopathy. The CDR3 regions of TCR beta were amplified from RNA transcripts. TCR CDR3 underwent first-round RT-PCR with the HTBI primer set. TCRdb re-analysed the multiplex PCR reads in MiXCR, keeping a single row per CDR3 protein. The sample contains hundreds of thousands of distinct CDR3 sequences, about 45% of which appear only once. The sample was peripheral blood or thyroid tissue (not recorded which). The receptors here all came from an adult man with Graves' disease, either hyperthyroidism or ophthalmopathy (not recorded which).

V usage is TRBV10-2 and J usage is TRBJ1-2, with TRBD1 as a possible D gene (6 bases). V lost 7 bases and J lost 0, with 18 bases in between. The CDR3 loop spans 16 amino acids. In germline, CDR1 is WSHSY, CDR2 SAAADI. Here the CDR3 reads CASIGQTGGPNYGYTF. Written as DNA, the CDR3 is TGCGCCAGCATTGGACAGACAGGCGGACCTAACTATGGCTACACCTTC.

This chain links TRBV20-1 with TRBJ2-7, with a possible D match to TRBD1 (7 bases). With 7 bases removed from V and 3 bases from J, the gap between germline ends came to 16 bases. Germline values: CDR1 DFQATT, CDR2 SNEGSKA (reference sequence). The length of the CDR3 is 13 residues. CDR3 amino acids: CSGSRGASYEQYF. DNA for the CDR3: TGCAGTGGGTCCAGGGGGGCGAGCTACGAGCAGTACTTC.

Comments on this clonotype: A much larger clone differs from this one at a single base, so this may be a read error. This rearrangement joins TRBV2 to TRBJ1-5; 10 bases map to TRBD1. CDR1 SNHLY and CDR2 FYNNEI come from the germline V gene. The trim removed 6 bases at V and 6 bases at J, leaving 11 bases unmatched. CDR3 length: 16 residues. CDR3 sequence (DNA): TGTGCCAGCAGAGTCGGGACAGGGGAAGGGAGTCAGCCCCAGCATTTT. This sequence encodes CASRVGTGEGSQPQHF.

This rearrangement joins TRBV2 to TRBJ1-2; 10 bases fit TRBD1. CDR1 is SNHLY, CDR2 FYNNEI, per germline. J gave up 1 base and V 9 bases, and 8 bases lay outside the gene matches. This CDR3 has 15 amino acids. The DNA of the CDR3 is TGTGCCAGTAGCTCCGGGACAGGGGTTAACTATGGCTACACCTTC. Its protein is CASSSGTGVNYGYTF.

This clonotype was observed a few times. The genes are TRBV28 and TRBJ1-2, with a tentative D call TRBD1 (5 bases). V dropped 4 bases and J dropped 8 bases, with 8 bases sitting between them. Germline lookup yields CDR1 MDHEN and CDR2 SYDVKM. The CDR3 loop spans 11 amino acids. Written as DNA, the CDR3 is TGTGCCAGCAGTTCGGGGGTCGGCTACACCTTC. Residues: CASSSGVGYTF.

With respect to this clonotype: A junction boundary mismatches the germline segment, possibly from a read error. The chain couples TRBV10-2 to TRBJ1-2; no clear D. The CDR3 covers 16 residues. Germline V gives CDR1 WSHSY, CDR2 SAAADI. CDR3 loop: CASSYDWGITNYGYTF. The DNA for the CDR3 is TGTGCCAGCAGTTACGATTGGGGAATAACTAACTATGGCTACACCTTC.

To note about this clonotype: An end of the junction differs from the germline gene, which may be a read error. Written as DNA, the CDR3 is TGTGCTAGCAGCTTATGGCCGGGACAGGGAACCTACGAGCAGTACTTC. This gives the protein CASSLWPGQGTYEQYF. The V and J genes are TRBV7-7 and TRBJ2-7, with 9 nucleotides matching TRBD1. The CDR3 contains 16 residues. The germline gives CDR1 SSHAT, CDR2 FNYEAQ (reference sequence).

This clonotype was detected ten times or more. This chain connects TRBV25-1 to TRBJ1-3; D not certain. Germline loops: CDR1 MGHDK, CDR2 SYGVNS. The CDR3 has 15 amino acids. V was cut by 3 bases and J by 0 bases, with 9 bases left in between. CDR3 amino acids: CASSESGDSGNTIYF. The DNA of the CDR3 is TGTGCCAGCAGTGAGTCTGGCGACTCTGGAAACACCATATATTTT.

The chain has TRBV2 and TRBJ1-6, with 8 nucleotides matching TRBD1. Germline V CDR1 and CDR2: SNHLY, FYNNEI. The CDR3 is 16 amino acids. V gave up 6 bases and J gave up 5 bases; unmatched junction bases: 9. CDR3 amino acids: CASRKTGAVDNSPLHF. In nucleotides, the CDR3 is TGTGCCAGCAGGAAGACAGGGGCGGTCGATAATTCACCCCTCCACTTT.

The chain combines TRBV20-1 with TRBJ1-1; D is ambiguous. Germline V gene data show CDR1 as DFQATT and CDR2 as SNEGSKA (reference sequence). There are 11 residues in the CDR3. Trimming took off 7 bases at V and 1 base at J, with 7 bases between the two ends. CDR3 nucleotides: TGCAGTGGGGTAAGGAACACTGAAGCTTTCTTT. It yields the protein CSGVRNTEAFF.

The rearrangement links TRBV24-1 to TRBJ2-6, with no clear D. The CDR3 consists of 16 residues. Germline CDR1 is KGHDR and CDR2 is SFDVKD. With 3 bases removed from V and 3 bases from J, the gap between germline ends came to 11 bases. CDR3 residues: CATSDPAGGGANVLTF. The DNA of the CDR3 is TGTGCCACCAGTGATCCGGCAGGTGGTGGGGCCAACGTCCTGACTTTC.

This clonotype was recorded once. The chain carries TRBV20-1 and TRBJ2-5, with D possibly matching TRBD2 (6 bases). This CDR3 has 9 amino acids. Trimming stripped 4 bases from V and 9 bases from J, with 6 bases between. Germline CDR1 is DFQATT and CDR2 is SNEGSKA (reference sequence). CDR3 in DNA: TGCAGTGCTACTAGCGCCCAGTACTTC. It codes for CSATSAQYF.

J is TRBJ1-2 and V is TRBV20-1; D might be TRBD1 (6 bases). CDR1 DFQATT and CDR2 SNEGSKA come from the germline V gene (reference sequence). This CDR3 has 12 residues. The germline V and J ends were trimmed by 5 bases and 8 bases, with 15 bases remaining between them. In DNA, the CDR3 is TGCAGTGCTTCCTTTACAGGGAAGGGCTACACCTTC. It yields the protein CSASFTGKGYTF.

This clonotype came up once. The V and J genes are TRBV29-1 and TRBJ2-5, with D unresolved. With 0 bases removed from V and 4 bases from J, the gap between germline ends came to 12 bases. The CDR3 runs to 14 residues. The V gene's germline CDR1 is SQVTM and CDR2 ANQGSEA. Here the CDR3 DNA reads TGCAGCGTTGAAGATCAAGAGGTGAGAGAGACCCAGTACTTC. It is translated as CSVEDQEVRETQYF.

This clonotype was counted between two and nine times. V is TRBV12-3 or TRBV12-4 and J is TRBJ1-6; D is undetermined. The germline V and J ends were trimmed by 5 bases and 11 bases, with 16 bases remaining between them. The CDR3 is 14 amino acids. CDR3: CASSERWEWAPLHF. The DNA of the CDR3 is TGTGCCAGCAGTGAGAGATGGGAATGGGCACCCCTCCACTTT.

This clonotype occurred many times. This chain uses TRBV9 with TRBJ1-2; D gene ambiguous. Germline V gene sequence: CDR1 SGDLS, CDR2 YYNGEE. V was shortened by 2 bases and J by 6 bases, with 8 bases between the two germline ends. The CDR3 runs 12 residues. The CDR3 coding sequence is TGTGCCAGCAGCGTCCACCGGAATGGCTACACCTTC. It translates to CASSVHRNGYTF.

This chain links TRBV7-6 with TRBJ1-1; unclear D gene. Germline V gene data show CDR1 as SGHVS and CDR2 as FNYEAQ. The CDR3 extends over 13 amino acids. The V end lost 5 bases, the J end lost 6 bases, and 13 bases lay between the germline ends. This CDR3 reads CASSREGVAEAFF. DNA for the CDR3: TGTGCCAGCAGCCGGGAGGGTGTGGCTGAAGCTTTCTTT.

Turning to this clonotype: This clone may be a read error of a much larger clone one base away. This sequence joins TRBV9 and TRBJ1-5; D is possibly TRBD1 (6 bases). This CDR3 is 15 amino acids long. Germline V gene sequence: CDR1 SGDLS, CDR2 YYNGEE. Trimming stripped 2 bases from V and 0 bases from J, with 9 bases between. CDR3 in amino acids: CASSVTGYSNQPQHF. The CDR3 nucleotides are TGTGCCAGCAGCGTGACAGGCTATAGCAATCAGCCCCAGCATTTT.

This clonotype was seen only a few times. The chain combines TRBV12-3 or TRBV12-4 with TRBJ1-4, with D tentatively TRBD1 (5 bases). CDR3 length: 13 residues. V dropped 0 bases and J dropped 7 bases, with 6 bases sitting between them. CDR3 amino acids: CASSLAGVEKLFF. The CDR3 DNA reads as TGTGCCAGCAGTTTAGCAGGGGTTGAAAAACTGTTTTTT.

The rearrangement joins TRBV7-9 to TRBJ2-7, with D hard to call. This CDR3 has 13 amino acids. From germline, CDR1 is SEHNR and CDR2 FQNEAQ (reference sequence). Trimming removed 10 bases from V and 3 bases from J, with 16 bases in between. Here the CDR3 DNA reads TGTGCCACCAGTGCCGGCTATGGCTACGAGCAGTACTTC. Translation gives CATSAGYGYEQYF.

V usage is TRBV20-1 and J usage is TRBJ2-1; 13 bases align to TRBD2. V was pared by 6 bases and J by 7 bases, with 6 bases of the junction left unmatched. Per the germline V gene, CDR1 is DFQATT and CDR2 is SNEGSKA (reference sequence). The CDR3 runs to 14 residues. The CDR3 nucleotides are TGCAGTGCCTGGACTAGCGGGGGTGGGAATGAGCAGTTCTTC. Its translation: CSAWTSGGGNEQFF.

The chain couples TRBV7-8 to TRBJ2-7; D tentatively fits TRBD1 or TRBD2 (6 bases each). This CDR3 is 11 amino acids long. The V gene lost 5 bases and the J gene lost 12 bases, with 14 bases spanning the gap. Per germline, CDR1 SGHVS and CDR2 FQNEAQ. CDR3 bases: TGTGCCAGCAGCAATGCCGGGGGCATGTACTTC. This encodes CASSNAGGMYF.

This clonotype was seen at least ten times. The chain employs TRBV24-1 and TRBJ1-1; D is undetermined. CDR1 is KGHDR and CDR2 is SFDVKD in the germline V gene. The CDR3 length is 13 residues. V was clipped by 7 bases and J by 3 bases, with 11 bases between them. The CDR3 here is CATRESGHTEAFF. The DNA of the CDR3 is TGTGCCACCAGAGAGAGCGGGCACACTGAAGCTTTCTTT.

The sample holds a few counts of this clonotype. The chain joins TRBV11-3 to TRBJ1-1; no definite D call. This CDR3 has 14 residues. CDR1 is SGHNT and CDR2 is YENEEA in the germline V gene. With 4 bases removed from V and 4 bases from J, the gap between germline ends came to 13 bases. The CDR3 spells CASSYDVPGTEAFF. CDR3 coding DNA: TGTGCCAGCAGCTACGACGTCCCGGGCACTGAAGCTTTCTTT. Supplemented by reference TRBV11-3 and TRBJ1-1, the full variable domain reads EAGVVQSPRYKIIEKKQPVAFWCNPISGHNTLYWYLQNLGQGPELLIRYENEEAVDDSQLPKDRFSAERLKGVDSTLKIQPAELGDSAVYLCASSYDVPGTEAFFGQGTRLTVV.

The chain employs TRBV5-6 and TRBJ1-2; 7 nucleotides match TRBD1. The CDR3 length is 14 residues. Germline assignment: CDR1 SGHDT and CDR2 YYEEEE. V shed 4 bases and J 5 bases; nucleotides not matched to a gene: 8. The CDR3 DNA sequence: TGTGCCAGCAGCGGCTTAGACAGGGTGTATGGCTACACCTTC. It translates to CASSGLDRVYGYTF.

The chain carries TRBV2 and TRBJ1-6, with D unclear. V lost 9 bases and J 7 bases, leaving 10 bases between the germline ends. The CDR3 is made up of 12 amino acids. In germline, CDR1 is SNHLY, CDR2 FYNNEI. In nucleotides, the CDR3 is TGTGCCAGGAGCGACCGGAATTCACCCCTCCACTTT. It codes for CARSDRNSPLHF.